This entry describes one T cell receptor beta chain. Its antigen is not known. Some clones are missing from TCRdb's copy, which holds only in-frame ones; the method was immunoSEQ multiplex PCR. The table includes about 79,000 clones, 60% to 65% detected once. The entry originates in a study of shared clonotypes between healthy human individuals. Overall study results and limits: Naive subsets tended to show greater estimated richness than memory subsets.

Healthy HIV-negative adults with no recent acute infections or vaccinations were recruited as donors. Deletions cut 6 bases from V and 5 bases from J, with 23 bases between. The CDR3 sequence is 16 residues long. Germline V lookup: CDR1 SQVTM, CDR2 ANQGSEA. The clonotype comes from a man aged 25-45 years in good health. The sequenced sample consisted of memory CD8+ T cells sorted from blood. Subset of the sample: CD45RO+ cells pooled with CCR7-negative TemRA cells. V usage is TRBV29-1 and J usage is TRBJ2-1, with D maybe TRBD2 (5 bases). The DNA for the CDR3 is TGCAGCGTCCCCCCTGGGCCCTCTTGGGGAGACAATGAGCAGTTCTTC. This gives the protein CSVPPGPSWGDNEQFF.